The 17 T cell receptor beta chains given below trace back to one sample, sequenced in a study of breast tumors, draining lymph nodes, adjacent tissues. Each CDR3 protein gets one entry after TCRdb re-called the multiplex PCR reads with MiXCR. This table has roughly 220,000 distinct CDR3 sequences, around 35% appearing once. The lymph nodes were axillary draining lymph nodes from breast cancer patients. Sequencing input: axillary lymph node tissue. All receptors come from a female donor with breast cancer. Some clones in this sample may be carry-over from other donors' samples.

At least ten counts were recorded for this clonotype. The rearrangement links TRBV28 to TRBJ1-4, with 9 bases aligning to TRBD1. CDR3 size: 15 residues. V lost 5 bases to trimming and J lost 5 bases; unmatched junction nucleotides: 6. Germline CDR1 MDHEN, CDR2 SYDVKM. CDR3 region: CASSDRDRANEKLFF. The CDR3, as DNA: TGTGCCAGCAGTGACCGGGACAGGGCGAATGAAAAACTGTTTTTT.

A note on this clonotype: This may arise from a read error, as a much more abundant clone is one base away. The genes are TRBV10-3 and TRBJ2-1, with 7 bases matching TRBD1. Germline values: CDR1 ENHRY, CDR2 SYGVKD. V lost 6 bases and J lost 10; bases outside the gene matches: 3. This CDR3 spans 11 amino acids. The DNA of the CDR3 is TGTGCCATCAGAGGGGGCAAAGAGCAGTTCTTC. Amino acid sequence: CAIRGGKEQFF.

This clonotype was seen many times. This sequence joins TRBV20-1 and TRBJ1-4; 9 positions match TRBD1. This CDR3 has 16 amino acids. V trimming: 0 bases; J trimming: 5 bases; junction bases outside the gene matches: 7. Germline lookup yields CDR1 DFQATT and CDR2 SNEGSKA (reference sequence). The CDR3 reads CSARELAGTGNEKLFF. The CDR3 nucleotides are TGCAGTGCTAGAGAGCTGGCCGGGACAGGGAATGAAAAACTGTTTTTT.

The DNA for the CDR3 is TGTGCCAGCAGCCCGATACGGGCCACAGATACGCAGTATTTT. Translated: CASSPIRATDTQYF. The chain couples TRBV5-5 to TRBJ2-3; D call uncertain. Between the trimmed V and J ends, which lost 4 bases and 2 bases, there was a span of 11 bases. This CDR3 comprises 14 residues. Germline values: CDR1 SGHKS, CDR2 YYEKEE (reference sequence).

As to this clonotype: Just one base apart from a much larger clone, this may be a read error. The J gene is TRBJ2-3, the V gene TRBV29-1; TRBD1 agrees at 9 bases. V shed 7 bases and J 10 bases; nucleotides not matched to a gene: 18. Germline V lookup: CDR1 SQVTM, CDR2 ANQGSEA. The CDR3 loop spans 15 amino acids. The CDR3 nucleotides are TGCAGCGCTGGATACGGGACAGGGAGCTCTATGGCGCAGTATTTT. As protein: CSAGYGTGSSMAQYF.

This clonotype was detected many times. This chain connects TRBV14 to TRBJ1-5; tentatively, D is TRBD1 (5 bases). V was pared by 1 base and J by 10 bases, with 11 bases between. This CDR3 has 13 amino acids. Germline V lookup: CDR1 SGHDN, CDR2 FVKESK. The CDR3 region has the DNA TGTGCCAGCAGCCAAGTGTCGCAGGGCCCCCAGCATTTT. Translated, it gives CASSQVSQGPQHF.

The chain couples TRBV10-3 to TRBJ1-4, with 7 bases identical to TRBD1. The germline V gene has CDR1 ENHRY and CDR2 SYGVKD. The junction had 2 bases not matched to a gene; V was cut back by 6 bases and J by 7 bases. This CDR3 comprises 12 residues. The CDR3 DNA sequence: TGTGCCATCAGCCAGGGGGTTGAAAAACTGTTTTTT. Residues: CAISQGVEKLFF.

The genes are TRBV5-1 and TRBJ2-1, with D perhaps given as TRBD1 or TRBD2 (7 bases each). Per germline, CDR1 SGHRS and CDR2 YFSETQ. The CDR3 runs to 13 residues. Trimming took off 6 bases at V and 4 bases at J, with 11 bases between the two ends. This chain's CDR3 is CASTGGGYNEQFF. CDR3 nucleotide sequence: TGCGCCAGCACAGGGGGGGGTTACAATGAGCAGTTCTTC.

The J gene is TRBJ1-1, the V gene TRBV24-1, with TRBD1 identical over 9 bases. V shed 7 bases and J 4 bases; nucleotides not matched to a gene: 6. Germline V lookup: CDR1 KGHDR, CDR2 SFDVKD. This CDR3 contains 14 residues. CDR3 DNA: TGTGCCACCAGCGCGGGACAGGGAATCACTGAAGCTTTCTTT. This translates into CATSAGQGITEAFF.

In its sample, this clonotype was seen a few times. The J gene is TRBJ2-1, the V gene TRBV5-4; 9 bases align to TRBD1. Germline trimming cut 3 bases from V and 0 bases from J; bases unmatched to any gene: 13. The CDR3 covers 19 residues. The germline V gene encodes CDR1 SGHNT and CDR2 YYREEE (reference sequence). CDR3 sequence (DNA): TGTGCCAGCAGCTCACCGGGACAGGGTGATCATGGCTCCTACAATGAGCAGTTCTTC. Residues: CASSSPGQGDHGSYNEQFF.

This clonotype was counted at least ten times. V and J are TRBV6-1 and TRBJ2-7, with 7 positions matching TRBD1. This CDR3 contains 15 residues. The V segment lost 4 bases and the J segment 0 bases; nucleotides outside the gene matches: 6. CDR1 and CDR2 from the germline V gene are MNHNS and SASEGT. This CDR3 is CASSVQGQASYEQYF. CDR3 bases: TGTGCCAGCAGTGTACAGGGGCAAGCCTCCTACGAGCAGTACTTC.

The V and J genes are TRBV28 and TRBJ2-1; no definite D call. V lost 6 bases and J lost 3, with 9 bases in between. The CDR3 loop spans 13 amino acids. Germline V gene sequence: CDR1 MDHEN, CDR2 SYDVKM. CDR3 amino acids: CASSRPDYNEQFF. CDR3 coding DNA: TGTGCCAGCAGCCGTCCGGACTACAATGAGCAGTTCTTC.

Remarks on this clonotype: A much larger clone lies a single base off, so this may be a read error. The chain carries TRBV5-1 and TRBJ1-4; possible D gene TRBD1, 5 bases. The J call may not be correct, given that the DNA end is closer to TRBJ1-1. The CDR3 totals 13 residues. CDR1 and CDR2 from the germline V gene are SGHRS and YFSETQ. This CDR3 is CASSLAEGADAFF. In DNA form, the CDR3 reads TGCGCCAGCAGCTTGGCCGAAGGGGCTGACGCTTTCTTT.

J is TRBJ1-1 and V is TRBV7-9; D is possibly TRBD1 (5 bases). The CDR3 consists of 14 residues. Germline V gene sequence: CDR1 SEHNR, CDR2 FQNEAQ (reference sequence). Trimming cost V 2 bases and J 5 bases, with 12 bases left between them. CDR3 protein: CASSLSGGGTEAFF. CDR3 nucleotides: TGTGCCAGCAGCTTAAGTGGGGGAGGTACTGAAGCTTTCTTT.

Turning to this clonotype: Without the conserved terminal phenylalanine or tryptophan, this CDR3 likely stems from a read error. No DNA is shown, since the ends of the CDR3 on it are uncertain; the CDR3 is the one TCRdb lists. The chain employs TRBV7-2 and TRBJ2-4; the table's D gene call, TRBD1, was not cross checked with the DNA. The CDR3 contains 9 residues when both ends are counted. Germline V gene sequence: CDR1 SGHTA, CDR2 FQGNSA. The CDR3 loop reads CASSLGEAG.

Concerning this clonotype itself: With a much larger clone just one base away, this may be a read error. This sequence joins TRBV3-1 and TRBJ2-6; D is undetermined. V dropped 6 bases and J dropped 4 bases, with 13 bases sitting between them. Germline lookup yields CDR1 LGHDT and CDR2 YNNKEL (reference sequence). CDR3 length equals 15 residues. The CDR3 nucleotides read TGTGCCAGCAGTACGGCAGGTTCCGGGGCCAACGTCCTGACTTTC. Amino acid sequence: CASSTAGSGANVLTF.

This clonotype was recorded at least ten times. The chain is built from TRBV7-3 and TRBJ2-7; 8 bases line up with TRBD1. The CDR3 runs to 13 residues. V shed 5 bases, J shed 3 bases, and the junction held 3 bases outside the gene matches. Germline CDR1 and CDR2: SGHTA and FQGTGA. This chain's CDR3 is CASSHDRGYEQYF. The CDR3 DNA sequence: TGTGCCAGCAGCCACGACAGGGGCTACGAGCAGTACTTC.